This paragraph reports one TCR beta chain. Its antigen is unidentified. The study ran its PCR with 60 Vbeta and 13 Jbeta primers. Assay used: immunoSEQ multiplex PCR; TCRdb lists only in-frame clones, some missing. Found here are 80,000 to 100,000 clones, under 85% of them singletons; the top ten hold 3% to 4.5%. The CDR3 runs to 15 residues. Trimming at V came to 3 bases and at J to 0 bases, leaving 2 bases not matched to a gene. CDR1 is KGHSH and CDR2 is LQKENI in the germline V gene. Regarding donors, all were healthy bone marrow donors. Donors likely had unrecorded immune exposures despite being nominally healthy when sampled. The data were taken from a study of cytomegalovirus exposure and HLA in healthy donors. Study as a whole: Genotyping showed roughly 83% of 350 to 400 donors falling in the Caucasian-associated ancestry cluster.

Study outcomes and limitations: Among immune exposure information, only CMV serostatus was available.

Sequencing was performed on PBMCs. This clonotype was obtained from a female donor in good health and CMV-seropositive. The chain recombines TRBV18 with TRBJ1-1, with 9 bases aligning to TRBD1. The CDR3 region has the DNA TGTGCCAGCTCACCCGACAGGGGGATGAACACTGAAGCTTTCTTT. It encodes CASSPDRGMNTEAFF.